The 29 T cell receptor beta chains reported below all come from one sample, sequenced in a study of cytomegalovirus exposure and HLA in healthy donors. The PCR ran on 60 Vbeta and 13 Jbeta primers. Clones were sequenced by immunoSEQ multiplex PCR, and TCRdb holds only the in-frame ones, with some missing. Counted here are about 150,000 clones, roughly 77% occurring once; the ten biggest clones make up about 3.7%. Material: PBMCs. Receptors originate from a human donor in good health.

The CDR3 is CASSLGALAGGKNEQFF. The CDR3 DNA follows: TGTGCCAGCAGCTTAGGGGCACTAGCGGGGGGCAAAAATGAGCAGTTCTTC. The V and J genes are TRBV7-6 and TRBJ2-1; 12 bases map to TRBD2. The CDR3 has 17 amino acids. Germline V gene sequence: CDR1 SGHVS, CDR2 FNYEAQ. With V trimmed by 1 base and J by 7 bases, 8 bases remained unmatched.

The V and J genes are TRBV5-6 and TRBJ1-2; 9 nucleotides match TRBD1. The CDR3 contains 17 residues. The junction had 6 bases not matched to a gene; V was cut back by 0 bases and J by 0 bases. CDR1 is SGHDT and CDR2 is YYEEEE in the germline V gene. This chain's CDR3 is CASSLARGTGPNYGYTF. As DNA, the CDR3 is TGTGCCAGCAGCTTGGCCCGCGGGACAGGGCCTAACTATGGCTACACCTTC.

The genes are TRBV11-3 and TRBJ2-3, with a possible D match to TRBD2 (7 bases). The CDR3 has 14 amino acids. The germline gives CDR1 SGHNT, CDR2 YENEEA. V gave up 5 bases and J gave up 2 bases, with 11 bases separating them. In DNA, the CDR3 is TGTGCCAGCAGCCTGGGGGGGGCCACAGATACGCAGTATTTT. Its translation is CASSLGGATDTQYF.

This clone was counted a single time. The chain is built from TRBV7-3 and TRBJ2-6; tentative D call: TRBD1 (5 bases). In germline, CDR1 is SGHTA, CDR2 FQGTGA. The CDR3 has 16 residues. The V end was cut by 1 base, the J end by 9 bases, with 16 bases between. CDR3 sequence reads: CASSLNRAQVDNVLTF. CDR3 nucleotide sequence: TGTGCCAGCAGCTTAAATAGGGCACAGGTAGACAACGTCCTGACTTTC.

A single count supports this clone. The CDR3 DNA reads TGTGCCAGCAGCTTGTGGCACGAGCAGTACTTC. As protein: CASSLWHEQYF. The gene calls are TRBV11-1 and TRBJ2-7; the D is unclear. The CDR3 totals 11 residues. Trimming removed 3 bases from V and 5 bases from J, with 5 bases in between. Germline CDR1 SGHAT, CDR2 FQDESV (reference sequence).

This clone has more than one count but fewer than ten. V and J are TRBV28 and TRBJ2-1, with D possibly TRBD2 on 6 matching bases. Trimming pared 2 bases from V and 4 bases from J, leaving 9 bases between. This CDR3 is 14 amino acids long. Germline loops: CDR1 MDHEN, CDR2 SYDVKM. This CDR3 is CASSLTSSYNEQFF. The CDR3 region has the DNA TGTGCCAGCAGTTTAACTAGCTCTTACAATGAGCAGTTCTTC. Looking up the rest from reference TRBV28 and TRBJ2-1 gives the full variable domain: DVKVTQSSRYLVKRTGEKVFLECVQDMDHENMFWYRQDPGLGLRLIYFSYDVKMKEKGDIPEGYSVSREKKERFSLILESASTNQTSMYLCASSLTSSYNEQFFGPGTRLTVL.

DNA for the CDR3: TGTGCCTGGAGTTGGGGGGGGGACGAGCAGTTCTTC. This translates into CAWSWGGDEQFF. The rearrangement links TRBV30 to TRBJ2-1, with TRBD2 matching 7 bases. This CDR3 is 12 amino acids long. CDR1 GTSNPN and CDR2 SVGIG come from the germline V gene (reference sequence). V trimming: 2 bases; J trimming: 10 bases; junction bases outside the gene matches: 5.

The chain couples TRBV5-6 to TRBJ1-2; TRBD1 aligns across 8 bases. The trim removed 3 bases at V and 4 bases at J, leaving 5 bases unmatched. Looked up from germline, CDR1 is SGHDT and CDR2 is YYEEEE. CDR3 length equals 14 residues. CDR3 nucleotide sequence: TGTGCCAGCAGCTCCGACAGGGGTTTCTATGGCTACACCTTC. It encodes CASSSDRGFYGYTF.

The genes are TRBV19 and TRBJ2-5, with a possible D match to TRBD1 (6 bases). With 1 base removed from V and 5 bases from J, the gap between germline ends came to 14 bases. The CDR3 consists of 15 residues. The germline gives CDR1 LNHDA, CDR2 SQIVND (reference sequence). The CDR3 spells CASSIGVQGWETQYF. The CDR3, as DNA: TGTGCCAGTAGTATAGGGGTACAGGGTTGGGAGACCCAGTACTTC.

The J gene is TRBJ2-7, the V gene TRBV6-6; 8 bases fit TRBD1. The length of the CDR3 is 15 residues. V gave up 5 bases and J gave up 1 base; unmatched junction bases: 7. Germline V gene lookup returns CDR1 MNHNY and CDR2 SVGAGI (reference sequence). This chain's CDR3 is CASSPGQDPSYEQYF. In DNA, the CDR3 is TGTGCCAGCAGTCCGGGACAGGACCCTTCCTACGAGCAGTACTTC.

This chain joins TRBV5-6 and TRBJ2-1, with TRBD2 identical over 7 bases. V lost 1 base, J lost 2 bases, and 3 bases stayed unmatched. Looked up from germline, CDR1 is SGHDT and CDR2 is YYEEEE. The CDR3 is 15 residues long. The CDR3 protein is CASSLLAETYNEQFF. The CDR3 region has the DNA TGTGCCAGCAGCTTGCTAGCGGAGACCTACAATGAGCAGTTCTTC.

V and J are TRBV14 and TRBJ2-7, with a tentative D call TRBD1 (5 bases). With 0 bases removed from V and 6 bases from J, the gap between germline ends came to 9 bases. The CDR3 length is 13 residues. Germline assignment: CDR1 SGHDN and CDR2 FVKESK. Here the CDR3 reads CASSQELGAEQYF. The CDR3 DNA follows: TGTGCCAGCAGCCAAGAGTTAGGGGCCGAGCAGTACTTC.

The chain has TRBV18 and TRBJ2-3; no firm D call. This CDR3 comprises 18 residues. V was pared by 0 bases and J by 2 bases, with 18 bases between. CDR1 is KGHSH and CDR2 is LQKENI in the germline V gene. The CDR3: CASSPPNSLQTLTDTQYF. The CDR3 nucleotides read TGTGCCAGCTCACCACCGAACTCGCTACAGACACTCACAGATACGCAGTATTTT.

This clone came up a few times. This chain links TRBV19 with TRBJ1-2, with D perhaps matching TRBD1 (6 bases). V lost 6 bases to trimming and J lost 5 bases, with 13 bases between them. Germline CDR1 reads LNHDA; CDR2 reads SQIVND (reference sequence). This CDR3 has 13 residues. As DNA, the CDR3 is TGTGCCAGTAGATTGGACAGAGGGTATGGCTACACCTTC. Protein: CASRLDRGYGYTF.

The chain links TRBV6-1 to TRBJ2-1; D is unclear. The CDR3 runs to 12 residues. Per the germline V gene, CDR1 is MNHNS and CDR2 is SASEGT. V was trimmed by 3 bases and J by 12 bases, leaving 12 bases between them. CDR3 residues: CASSDSTRGQFF. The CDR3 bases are TGTGCCAGCAGTGATTCAACTCGAGGGCAGTTCTTC.

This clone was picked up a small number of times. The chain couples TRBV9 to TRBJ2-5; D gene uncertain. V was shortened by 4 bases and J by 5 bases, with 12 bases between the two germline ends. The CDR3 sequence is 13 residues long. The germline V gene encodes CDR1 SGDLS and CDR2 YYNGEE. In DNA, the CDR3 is TGTGCCAGCAGCCTCTCCGGTGAGGAGACCCAGTACTTC. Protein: CASSLSGEETQYF.

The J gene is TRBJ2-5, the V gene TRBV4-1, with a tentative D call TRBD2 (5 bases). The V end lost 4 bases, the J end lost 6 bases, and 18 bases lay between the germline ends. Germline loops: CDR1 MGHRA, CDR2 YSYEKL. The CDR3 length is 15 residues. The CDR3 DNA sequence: TGCGCCAGCAGCCTACCTGTCGAGGGTGAGAAGACCCAGTACTTC. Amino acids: CASSLPVEGEKTQYF.

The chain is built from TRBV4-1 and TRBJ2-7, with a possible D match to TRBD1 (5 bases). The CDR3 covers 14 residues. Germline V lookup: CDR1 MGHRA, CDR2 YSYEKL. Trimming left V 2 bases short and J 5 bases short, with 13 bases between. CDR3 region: CASSQFRGGDEQYF. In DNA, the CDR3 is TGCGCCAGCAGCCAATTTAGGGGTGGCGACGAGCAGTACTTC.

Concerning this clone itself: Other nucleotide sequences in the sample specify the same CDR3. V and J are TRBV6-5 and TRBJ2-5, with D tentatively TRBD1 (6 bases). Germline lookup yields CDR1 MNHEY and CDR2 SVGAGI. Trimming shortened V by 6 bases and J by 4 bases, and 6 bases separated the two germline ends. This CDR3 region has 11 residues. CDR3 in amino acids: CASSRGETQYF. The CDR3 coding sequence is TGTGCCAGCAGCAGGGGAGAGACCCAGTACTTC.

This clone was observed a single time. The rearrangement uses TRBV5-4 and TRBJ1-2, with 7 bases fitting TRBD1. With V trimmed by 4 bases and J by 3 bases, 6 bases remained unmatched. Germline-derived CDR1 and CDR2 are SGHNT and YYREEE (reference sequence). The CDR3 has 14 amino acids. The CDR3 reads CASSHPDRDYGYTF. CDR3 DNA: TGTGCCAGCAGCCACCCCGACAGGGACTATGGCTACACCTTC.

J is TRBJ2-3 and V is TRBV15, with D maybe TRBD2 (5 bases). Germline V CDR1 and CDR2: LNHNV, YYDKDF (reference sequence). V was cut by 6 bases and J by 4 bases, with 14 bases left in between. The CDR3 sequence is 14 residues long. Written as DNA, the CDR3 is TGTGCCACCAGGTCCGAGAGGGCCGCAGATACGCAGTATTTT. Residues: CATRSERAADTQYF. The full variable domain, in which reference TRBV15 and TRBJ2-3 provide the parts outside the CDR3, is DAMVIQNPRYQVTQFGKPVTLSCSQTLNHNVMYWYQQKSSQAPKLLFHYYDKDFNNEADTPDNFQSRRPNTSFCFLDIRSPGLGDTAMYLCATRSERAADTQYFGPGTRLTVL.

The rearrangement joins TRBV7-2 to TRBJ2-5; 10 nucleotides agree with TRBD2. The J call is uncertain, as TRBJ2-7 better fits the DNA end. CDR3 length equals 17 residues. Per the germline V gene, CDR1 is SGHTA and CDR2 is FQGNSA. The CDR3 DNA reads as TGTGCCAGCAGCTTACTAGCGGGAGCGATTATCTCCTACGAGCAGTACTTC. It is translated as CASSLLAGAIISYEQYF.

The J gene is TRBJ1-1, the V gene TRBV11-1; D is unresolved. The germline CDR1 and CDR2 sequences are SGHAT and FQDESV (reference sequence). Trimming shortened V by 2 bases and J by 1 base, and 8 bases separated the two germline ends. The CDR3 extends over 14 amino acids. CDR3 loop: CASSLFGENTEAFF. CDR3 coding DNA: TGTGCCAGCAGCTTATTCGGGGAGAACACTGAAGCTTTCTTT.

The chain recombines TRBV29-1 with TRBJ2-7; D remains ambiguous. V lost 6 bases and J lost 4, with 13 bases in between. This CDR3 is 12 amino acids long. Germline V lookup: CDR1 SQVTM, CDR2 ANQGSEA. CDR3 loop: CSVGWQVYEQYF. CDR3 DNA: TGCAGCGTCGGATGGCAGGTATACGAGCAGTACTTC.

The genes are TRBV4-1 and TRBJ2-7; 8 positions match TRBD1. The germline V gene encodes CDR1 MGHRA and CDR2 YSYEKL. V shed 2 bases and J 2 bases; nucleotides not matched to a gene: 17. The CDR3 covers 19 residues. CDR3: CASSQSTTGVGISPYEQYF. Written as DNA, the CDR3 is TGCGCCAGCAGCCAATCGACGACAGGGGTCGGGATCTCCCCCTACGAGCAGTACTTC.

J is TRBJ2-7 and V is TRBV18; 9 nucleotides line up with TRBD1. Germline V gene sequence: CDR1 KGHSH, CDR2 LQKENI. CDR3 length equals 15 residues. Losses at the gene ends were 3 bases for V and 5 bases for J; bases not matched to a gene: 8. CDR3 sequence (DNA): TGTGCCAGCTCACCTCAGGGACAGGGTCCCAACGAGCAGTACTTC. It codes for CASSPQGQGPNEQYF.

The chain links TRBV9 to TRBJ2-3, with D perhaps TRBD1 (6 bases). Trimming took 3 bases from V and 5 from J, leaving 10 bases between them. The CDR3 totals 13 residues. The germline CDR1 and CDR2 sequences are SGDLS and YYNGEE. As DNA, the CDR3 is TGTGCCAGCAGCGACAGGGATGAAGATACGCAGTATTTT. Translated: CASSDRDEDTQYF.

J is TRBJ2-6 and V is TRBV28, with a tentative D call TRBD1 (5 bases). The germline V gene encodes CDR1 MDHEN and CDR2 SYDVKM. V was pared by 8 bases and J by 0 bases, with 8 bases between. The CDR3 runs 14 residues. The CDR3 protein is CASHDSSGANVLTF. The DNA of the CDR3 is TGTGCCAGCCACGACAGCTCTGGGGCCAACGTCCTGACTTTC. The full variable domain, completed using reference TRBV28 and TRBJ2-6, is DVKVTQSSRYLVKRTGEKVFLECVQDMDHENMFWYRQDPGLGLRLIYFSYDVKMKEKGDIPEGYSVSREKKERFSLILESASTNQTSMYLCASHDSSGANVLTFGAGSRLTVL.

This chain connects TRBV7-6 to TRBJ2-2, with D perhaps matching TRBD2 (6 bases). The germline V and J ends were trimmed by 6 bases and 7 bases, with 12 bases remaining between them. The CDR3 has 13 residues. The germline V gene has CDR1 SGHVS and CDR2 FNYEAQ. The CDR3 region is CASRETSYGELFF. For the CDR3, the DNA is TGTGCCAGCAGAGAGACTAGTTACGGGGAGCTGTTTTTT.